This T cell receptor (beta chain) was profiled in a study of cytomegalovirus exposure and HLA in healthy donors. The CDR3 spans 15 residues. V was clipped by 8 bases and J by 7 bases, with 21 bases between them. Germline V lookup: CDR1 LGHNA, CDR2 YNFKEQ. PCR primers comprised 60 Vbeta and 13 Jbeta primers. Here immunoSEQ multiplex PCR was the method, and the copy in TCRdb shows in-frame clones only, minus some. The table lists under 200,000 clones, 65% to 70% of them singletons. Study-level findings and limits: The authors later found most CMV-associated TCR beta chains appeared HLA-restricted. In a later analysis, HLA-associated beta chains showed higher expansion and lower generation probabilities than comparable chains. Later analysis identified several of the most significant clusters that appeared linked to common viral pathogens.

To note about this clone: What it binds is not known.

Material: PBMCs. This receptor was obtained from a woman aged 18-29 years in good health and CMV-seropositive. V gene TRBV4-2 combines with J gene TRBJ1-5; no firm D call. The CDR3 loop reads CASSLEEGGRQPQHF. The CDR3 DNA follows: TGTGCCAGCTCGCTCGAGGAGGGAGGAAGGCAGCCCCAGCATTTT.